These 22 T cell receptor beta chains share one sample of origin, sequenced in a study of tumor and adjacent non-tumor tissue in lung cancer. No cell sorting was done before RNA was extracted from the tissue. Distant lung tissue was collected more than 3 cm away from the tumor edge. A modified ARM-PCR protocol with three rounds of nested PCR amplified TCRbeta. Each CDR3 protein gets one entry after TCRdb re-called the multiplex PCR reads with MiXCR. The sample has over 80,000 distinct CDR3 sequences, more than 75% seen once. Sequenced input: distant non-tumor lung tissue. These receptors came from a woman between 45 and 60 years old with non-small cell lung cancer.

With respect to this clonotype: One end of the junction does not line up with germline, which may come from a read error. V is TRBV4-1 and J is TRBJ1-5; D is possibly TRBD1 (5 bases). The germline CDR1 and CDR2 sequences are MGHRA and YSYEKL. This CDR3 region has 15 residues. For the CDR3, the DNA is TGCGCCAGCGGCCAAGAGTGGCAGGGCAAACAGCCCCAGCATTTT. Translating it yields CASGQEWQGKQPQHF.

Note on this clonotype: One end of the junction varies from germline; a read error may be responsible. This rearrangement joins TRBV28 to TRBJ2-5; D is ambiguous. Germline CDR1 and CDR2: MDHEN and SYDVKM. CDR3 length: 14 amino acids. CDR3: CATSNSLAGETQYF. The CDR3 bases are TGTGCCACCAGTAACAGCTTGGCTGGGGAGACCCAGTACTTC.

Comment on this clonotype: Relative to the germline gene, one junction end is altered; a read error may explain this. The chain couples TRBV12-3 or TRBV12-4 to TRBJ2-3; D is undetermined. This CDR3 has 21 residues. CDR3 loop: CASNLGPVSRSTDPSLDTQYF. CDR3 sequence (DNA): TGTGCCAGCAATTTAGGGCCAGTTAGCAGGAGTACAGACCCGAGTCTAGATACGCAGTATTTT.

By frequency in the sample, this clonotype is large. The chain combines TRBV11-2 with TRBJ1-2; the D is unclear. This CDR3 spans 15 amino acids. V was trimmed by 0 bases and J by 2 bases, leaving 10 bases between them. Germline V gene data show CDR1 as SGHAT and CDR2 as FQNNGV. The DNA for the CDR3 is TGTGCCAGCAGCTTAGAGGGAACTGGGAACTATGGCTACACCTTC. Amino acid sequence: CASSLEGTGNYGYTF.

As regards this clonotype: A much more abundant neighbour one base away suggests this may be a read error. The CDR3 nucleotides are TGTGCCACCAGTGAACGGATGAACACTGAAGCTTTCTTT. Its translation is CATSERMNTEAFF. This sequence joins TRBV24-1 and TRBJ1-1; D unclear. V was trimmed by 4 bases and J by 0 bases, leaving 5 bases between them. This CDR3 is 13 amino acids long. Germline V lookup: CDR1 KGHDR, CDR2 SFDVKD.

As concerns this clonotype: One junction end disagrees with the germline gene, perhaps due to a read error. The CDR3 region is CDSSRGGMGGTDTQYF. The CDR3 DNA sequence: TGCGACAGCAGCCGCGGAGGGATGGGGGGCACAGATACTCAGTATTTT. The genes are TRBV4-1 and TRBJ2-3; D may match TRBD1 or TRBD2 (6 bases each). The CDR3 runs to 16 residues. From germline, CDR1 is MGHRA and CDR2 YSYEKL.

This clonotype was seen many times. The chain recombines TRBV20-1 with TRBJ1-3; D is undetermined. Trimming removed 5 bases from V and 4 bases from J, with 6 bases in between. The CDR3 has 11 residues. Germline CDR1 reads DFQATT; CDR2 reads SNEGSKA (reference sequence). In nucleotides, the CDR3 is TGCAGTGCTTTCAGGGGAAACACCATATATTTT. Translated, it gives CSAFRGNTIYF.

On this clonotype itself: Here the CDR3 omits its conserved ending phenylalanine or tryptophan, so a read error is the likely source. The DNA is left out, because the CDR3 cannot be placed on it with certainty; the CDR3 is given as TCRdb lists it. The rearrangement uses TRBV11-2 and TRBJ1-5. The germline V gene has CDR1 SGHAT and CDR2 FQNNGV. The CDR3 has 13 amino acids, counting both end residues. The CDR3 sequence is CASSLERIQPHHI.

Notes on this clonotype: At one of its ends the junction is not consistent with the germline gene, which may arise from a read error. The chain employs TRBV20-1 and TRBJ1-1, with a weak D call TRBD1 (5 bases). Germline V CDR1 and CDR2: DFQATT, SNEGSKA (reference sequence). This CDR3 comprises 14 residues. The CDR3 DNA follows: TGCAGTATGATCGAGGGGTATGGGAACACTGAAGCGTTCTTT. Translating gives CSMIEGYGNTEAFF.

Comment on this clonotype: A much larger clone differs by one base, so this may be a read error. This chain joins TRBV20-1 and TRBJ2-4; no firm D call. This CDR3 has 14 amino acids. Germline CDR1 is DFQATT and CDR2 is SNEGSKA (reference sequence). The CDR3 loop is CSARDRVAKNTQYF. The CDR3, as DNA: TGCAGTGCTAGAGATCGAGTAGCCAAAAACACTCAGTACTTC.

In the case of this clonotype: The junction does not match germline at one end; this may be a read error. This rearrangement joins TRBV5-5 to TRBJ2-3; D is unresolved. The CDR3 contains 14 residues. The V gene's germline CDR1 is SGHKS and CDR2 YYEKEE (reference sequence). The CDR3 protein is CASSFIENTDAQYF. CDR3 coding DNA: TGTGCCAGCAGCTTTATAGAGAACACAGATGCGCAGTATTTT. The full variable domain, rest sourced from reference TRBV5-5 and TRBJ2-3, is DAGVTQSPTHLIKTRGQQVTLRCSPISGHKSVSWYQQVLGQGPQFIFQYYEKEERGRGNFPDRFSARQFPNYSSELNVNALLLGDSALYLCASSFIENTDAQYFGPGTRLTVL.

Concerning this clonotype itself: The conserved final phenylalanine or tryptophan is absent from the CDR3, which likely points to a read error. This sequence joins TRBV29-1 and TRBJ2-3; 8 nucleotides match TRBD1. Germline CDR1 SQVTM, CDR2 ANQGSEA. The CDR3 is 14 amino acids. DNA for the CDR3: TGCAGTGTAACCGGTGCAGGGGGCGCAGATACGCAGTATTCT. This encodes CSVTGAGGADTQYS.

Details on this clonotype: An end of the junction differs from the germline gene, which may be a read error. The chain recombines TRBV5-1 with TRBJ2-7; D is undetermined. Looked up from germline, CDR1 is SGHRS and CDR2 is YFSETQ. The CDR3 consists of 11 residues. The CDR3 region is CASSTGQKQYF. In nucleotides, the CDR3 is TGCGCCAGCAGCACGGGCCAGAAGCAATACTTC.

Concerning this clonotype: Lacking the conserved final phenylalanine or tryptophan, this CDR3 likely reflects a read error. No DNA is shown, since the ends of the CDR3 on it are uncertain; the CDR3 is the one TCRdb lists. J is TRBJ2-2 and V is TRBV29-1; the table names TRBD1, a call not compared with the DNA. Both ends counted, the CDR3 spans 16 residues. Per the germline V gene, CDR1 is SQVTM and CDR2 is ANQGSEA. CDR3 sequence reads: CSVGSEGTTNTGELLS.

Concerning this clonotype itself: This may be a read error: a much more frequent sequence differs by one nucleotide. This chain joins TRBV28 and TRBJ1-2; D uncertain. This CDR3 region has 11 residues. Germline CDR1 reads MDHEN; CDR2 reads SYDVKM. CDR3 DNA: TGTGCCTGCAGCCGAAACTATGGCTACACCTTC. Translation: CACSRNYGYTF.

The J gene is TRBJ1-5, the V gene TRBV6-5, with D hard to call. In germline, CDR1 is MNHEY, CDR2 SVGAGI. CDR3 length: 12 residues. The CDR3 region has the DNA TGTACCAACAGTTACAGAGGTCAGCCCCAGCATTTT. Protein: CTNSYRGQPQHF.

For this clonotype: A much larger clone differs from this one at a single base, so this may be a read error. This is likely a read error, given that the CDR3 carries no conserved phenylalanine or tryptophan at its end. This chain links TRBV30 with TRBJ1-5; D call uncertain. The CDR3 contains 15 residues. Trimming pared 6 bases from V and 9 bases from J, leaving 24 bases between. Germline assignment: CDR1 GTSNPN and CDR2 SVGIG (reference sequence). CDR3: CACHSAGNLYSPQHY. The CDR3 nucleotides read TGTGCCTGCCATTCGGCGGGCAATCTCTACTCGCCCCAGCATTAT.

Worth noting for this clonotype: At one end, the junction sequence differs from germline, possibly due to a read error. The chain employs TRBV24-1 and TRBJ1-2; unclear D gene. CDR1 and CDR2 (germline): KGHDR, SFDVKD. This CDR3 is built from 13 residues. The CDR3 sequence is CATSGTAGYCYTF. The DNA of the CDR3 is TGTGCCACCAGTGGGACCGCAGGCTATTGCTACACCTTC.

The genes are TRBV6-2 or TRBV6-3 and TRBJ2-1; 9 bases line up with TRBD2. The germline V gene encodes CDR1 MNHEY and CDR2 SVGEGT. This CDR3 spans 14 amino acids. With V trimmed by 6 bases and J by 6 bases, 6 bases remained unmatched. As DNA, the CDR3 is TGTGCCAGCAGGCCGGGACTAGCAATCAATGAGCAGTTCTTC. Amino acid sequence: CASRPGLAINEQFF.

Comment on this clonotype: Relative to the germline gene, one junction end is altered; a read error may explain this. The rearrangement joins TRBV10-3 to TRBJ1-2; D perhaps matches TRBD1 (5 bases). The CDR3 runs 14 residues. CDR1 ENHRY and CDR2 SYGVKD come from the germline V gene. CDR3 DNA: TGTGCCATCAGTGGGCAGACAGACCCCGGGAGCTATACCTTC. Translation: CAISGQTDPGSYTF.

Of note for this clonotype: This clone may be a read error of a much larger clone one base away. The chain recombines TRBV7-8 with TRBJ1-1, with TRBD1 matching 8 bases. CDR3 length equals 14 residues. Germline V lookup: CDR1 SGHVS, CDR2 FQNEAQ. The CDR3 region has the DNA TGTGCCAGCAGCTCCTGGACAGGGCCCACTAGAGCTCTCTTT. Translation gives CASSSWTGPTRALF. The whole variable domain, filled in from reference TRBV7-8 and TRBJ1-1, reads GAGVSQSPRYKVAKRGQDVALRCDPISGHVSLFWYQQALGQGPEFLTYFQNEAQLDKSGLPSDRFFAERPEGSVSTLKIQRTQQEDSAVYLCASSSWTGPTRALFGQGTRLTVV.

About this clonotype itself: Without the conserved terminal phenylalanine or tryptophan, this CDR3 likely stems from a read error. The chain recombines TRBV6-5 with TRBJ2-5; D perhaps matches TRBD2 (6 bases). The CDR3 loop spans 17 amino acids. Germline values: CDR1 MNHEY, CDR2 SVGAGI. V lost 11 bases to trimming and J lost 0 bases, with 25 bases between them. The CDR3 here is CAGHRGRGLLHQETQYY. The CDR3 DNA reads TGTGCCGGCCATAGGGGAAGGGGACTGTTGCACCAAGAGACCCAGTACTAC.